The 24 T cell receptor beta chains below were found in one sample sequenced in a study of blood T cell repertoires in COVID-19. The protocol was immunoSEQ multiplex PCR, while the TCRdb copy is restricted to in-frame clones and leaves out a portion. Of more than 250,000 clones listed, about nine tenths are singletons. Sequences were obtained from peripheral blood. These receptors originate from a woman in her 50s with COVID-19, enrolled during active disease.

This clone was seen a few times. The chain couples TRBV18 to TRBJ2-5; 7 bases fit TRBD1. V lost 4 bases, J lost 4 bases, and 12 bases stayed unmatched. The CDR3 has 16 residues. CDR1 and CDR2 (germline): KGHSH, LQKENI. The CDR3 protein is CASSQQGTPPRETQYF. DNA for the CDR3: TGTGCCAGCTCACAACAGGGGACGCCGCCACGAGAGACCCAGTACTTC.

The chain uses TRBV27 and TRBJ1-1, with a tentative D call TRBD1 (6 bases). V was trimmed by 6 bases and J by 1 base, leaving 12 bases between them. Germline lookup yields CDR1 MNHEY and CDR2 SMNVEV (reference sequence). The CDR3 is made up of 14 amino acids. The CDR3 loop reads CASSSQGWNTEAFF. The CDR3 bases are TGTGCCAGCAGCTCACAGGGATGGAACACTGAAGCTTTCTTT.

This chain links TRBV11-3 with TRBJ2-1, with 9 nucleotides matching TRBD2. The CDR3 is made up of 14 amino acids. The V gene's germline CDR1 is SGHNT and CDR2 YENEEA. Trimming at V came to 3 bases and at J to 5 bases, leaving 2 bases not matched to a gene. The CDR3, as DNA: TGTGCCAGCAGCTTGCGGGAGGGGAACAATGAGCAGTTCTTC. This encodes CASSLREGNNEQFF.

This rearrangement joins TRBV2 to TRBJ2-3; the D is unclear. The V end lost 4 bases, the J end lost 7 bases, and 9 bases lay between the germline ends. CDR1 SNHLY and CDR2 FYNNEI come from the germline V gene. This CDR3 region has 12 residues. DNA for the CDR3: TGTGCCAGCAGTGTTGAACTCAATACGCAGTATTTT. It translates to CASSVELNTQYF.

The V call is TRBV5-5, the J call TRBJ2-5, with D unresolved. Germline CDR1 SGHKS, CDR2 YYEKEE (reference sequence). V dropped 4 bases and J dropped 1 base, with 8 bases sitting between them. The CDR3 is 13 amino acids. This chain's CDR3 is CASSRPGQETQYF. The DNA for the CDR3 is TGTGCCAGCAGCCGACCGGGCCAAGAGACCCAGTACTTC.

The J gene is TRBJ2-1, the V gene TRBV5-1, with 7 bases aligning to TRBD1. V lost 2 bases to trimming and J lost 9 bases; unmatched junction nucleotides: 5. This CDR3 is built from 13 residues. The germline V gene encodes CDR1 SGHRS and CDR2 YFSETQ. CDR3 region: CASSLTGVPEQFF. In nucleotides, the CDR3 is TGCGCCAGCAGCTTAACAGGGGTCCCTGAGCAGTTCTTC.

On this clone: Mismatch with germline at one junction end may stem from a read error. This sequence joins TRBV6-2 or TRBV6-3 and TRBJ2-7; 14 positions agree with TRBD2. This CDR3 comprises 15 residues. CDR1 and CDR2 (germline): MNHEY, SVGEGT. DNA for the CDR3: TGTGCCAGCAGTTACATTGGACTAGCGGGAGGCCGCGGGGACTTC. Its protein is CASSYIGLAGGRGDF.

The V and J genes are TRBV6-2 or TRBV6-3 and TRBJ2-1; possibly TRBD2 for D (6 bases). The CDR3 runs 16 residues. Between the trimmed V and J ends, which lost 3 bases and 0 bases, there was a span of 12 bases. Looked up from germline, CDR1 is MNHEY and CDR2 is SVGEGT. The CDR3, as DNA: TGTGCCAGCAGTTATCCTCTCGGGAGCTCCTACAATGAGCAGTTCTTC. Translated, it gives CASSYPLGSSYNEQFF.

The CDR3 here is CASSLGDRETYEQYF. The CDR3 DNA follows: TGTGCCAGCAGCTTAGGGGACAGGGAAACCTACGAGCAGTACTTC. This rearrangement joins TRBV11-2 to TRBJ2-7; 9 bases line up with TRBD1. The V and J ends lost 1 base and 2 bases, in that order; junction bases with no gene match: 3. Germline CDR1 SGHAT, CDR2 FQNNGV. The CDR3 spans 15 residues.

V and J are TRBV4-2 and TRBJ2-1; TRBD2 is a possible D gene (6 bases). CDR3 length equals 16 residues. Between the trimmed V and J ends, which lost 0 bases and 2 bases, there was a span of 11 bases. Germline V gene lookup returns CDR1 LGHNA and CDR2 YNFKEQ. The DNA for the CDR3 is TGTGCCAGCAGCCAAGAAGCTAGCGACGCCTACAATGAGCAGTTCTTC. It encodes CASSQEASDAYNEQFF.

This clone was observed once. The chain links TRBV7-2 to TRBJ2-7; 15 nucleotides agree with TRBD2. J gave up 1 base and V 4 bases, and 8 bases lay outside the gene matches. Germline CDR1 SGHTA, CDR2 FQGNSA. CDR3 length: 18 amino acids. The CDR3 DNA reads as TGTGCCAGCAGCTCGAGGACTAGCGGGAGGGTAGTATCCTACGAGCAGTACTTC. Translated: CASSSRTSGRVVSYEQYF.

J is TRBJ2-5 and V is TRBV11-1; D perhaps matches TRBD2 (5 bases). This CDR3 is built from 14 residues. V was cut by 5 bases and J by 5 bases, with 15 bases left in between. Germline assignment: CDR1 SGHAT and CDR2 FQDESV (reference sequence). The CDR3 reads CASSGVVWEETQYF. The CDR3 DNA reads TGTGCCAGCAGCGGGGTCGTTTGGGAGGAGACCCAGTACTTC.

The J gene is TRBJ2-6, the V gene TRBV5-1; TRBD1 is a possible D gene (6 bases). CDR1 SGHRS and CDR2 YFSETQ come from the germline V gene. This CDR3 region has 18 residues. Trimming cost V 5 bases and J 0 bases, with 18 bases left between them. CDR3 sequence: CASSGEPGVLSGANVLTF. The CDR3 nucleotides are TGCGCCAGCAGTGGGGAGCCAGGGGTCCTCTCTGGGGCCAACGTCCTGACTTTC.

The V and J genes are TRBV24-1 and TRBJ2-7; D is ambiguous. V gave up 7 bases and J gave up 1 base, with 16 bases separating them. The CDR3 is made up of 15 amino acids. The germline CDR1 and CDR2 sequences are KGHDR and SFDVKD. The CDR3 reads CATSDARQSSYEQYF. Here the CDR3 DNA reads TGTGCCACCAGCGATGCGAGACAAAGTTCCTACGAGCAGTACTTC.

This clone was observed once. Other DNA sequences in the same sample also yield this CDR3. This chain connects TRBV6-5 to TRBJ1-5, with 8 nucleotides matching TRBD1. J gave up 6 bases and V 4 bases, and 5 bases lay outside the gene matches. The CDR3 has 14 residues. CDR1 is MNHEY, CDR2 SVGAGI, per germline. The DNA of the CDR3 is TGTGCCAGCAGTTCCACAGGGGGGGGTCAGCCCCAGCATTTT. Amino acids: CASSSTGGGQPQHF.

V gene TRBV7-9 combines with J gene TRBJ2-2, with TRBD2 identical over 9 bases. Germline loops: CDR1 SEHNR, CDR2 FQNEAQ (reference sequence). The CDR3 spans 18 residues. V trimming: 5 bases; J trimming: 0 bases; junction bases outside the gene matches: 10. CDR3 bases: TGTGCCAGCAGCGAACCGACTAGCGGAGGCACGAACACCGGGGAGCTGTTTTTT. Protein sequence: CASSEPTSGGTNTGELFF.

The J gene is TRBJ2-1, the V gene TRBV7-6, with unresolved D. Germline V lookup: CDR1 SGHVS, CDR2 FNYEAQ. The CDR3 sequence is 12 residues long. Trimming pared 2 bases from V and 5 bases from J, leaving 4 bases between. The CDR3 DNA is TGTGCCAGCAGCTTACTTAACAATGAGCAGTTCTTC. This translates into CASSLLNNEQFF.

V gene TRBV5-6 combines with J gene TRBJ2-1; tentative D call: TRBD2 (6 bases). This CDR3 region has 19 residues. Germline CDR1 is SGHDT and CDR2 is YYEEEE. V shed 3 bases and J shed 0 bases, with 22 bases lying between them. Here the CDR3 reads CASSSISGRAGYSYNEQFF. In DNA form, the CDR3 reads TGTGCCAGCAGCTCAATAAGCGGTAGGGCGGGGTACTCCTACAATGAGCAGTTCTTC.

The chain joins TRBV5-1 to TRBJ1-1; D remains ambiguous. Germline loops: CDR1 SGHRS, CDR2 YFSETQ. Trimming took 1 base from V and 2 from J, leaving 12 bases between them. The CDR3 is made up of 15 amino acids. The CDR3 sequence: CASSLSGGLNTEAFF. CDR3 DNA sequence: TGCGCCAGCAGCTTGTCCGGTGGACTTAACACTGAAGCTTTCTTT.

This clone showed up just once. J is TRBJ2-7 and V is TRBV3-1 (or the pseudogene TRBV3-2), with 9 bases aligning to TRBD2. The germline CDR1 and CDR2 sequences are LGHDT and YNNKEL (reference sequence). V dropped 4 bases and J dropped 4; count of bases not matched to a gene: 5. The length of the CDR3 is 14 residues. CDR3: CASSRLGLAYEQYF. DNA for the CDR3: TGTGCCAGCAGCCGCCTGGGACTAGCTTACGAGCAGTACTTC.

The V gene is TRBV19, the J gene TRBJ2-3; 7 bases line up with TRBD1. CDR3 length equals 16 residues. Germline CDR1 is LNHDA and CDR2 is SQIVND (reference sequence). With 5 bases clipped from V and 3 bases from J, the junction kept 11 bases outside the gene matches. The CDR3 DNA reads TGTGCCAGTAGTCCCCGGCACAGGGGAGCGACAGATACGCAGTATTTT. This gives the protein CASSPRHRGATDTQYF.

The V gene is TRBV5-1, the J gene TRBJ2-1; TRBD2 matches 13 bases. Trimming removed 0 bases from V and 4 bases from J; junction bases left unmatched: 1. The CDR3 length is 16 residues. Germline CDR1 is SGHRS and CDR2 is YFSETQ. For the CDR3, the DNA is TGCGCCAGCAGCTTGGGGGGACTAGCGGGATACAATGAGCAGTTCTTC. Its protein product is CASSLGGLAGYNEQFF.

The chain links TRBV6-5 to TRBJ1-1, with 7 bases identical to TRBD1. After removal of 7 bases from V and 3 bases from J, the junction contained 5 bases not matched to a gene. The germline V gene has CDR1 MNHEY and CDR2 SVGAGI. There are 13 residues in the CDR3. The CDR3 DNA reads TGTGCCAGCAACAGACAGGGATACACTGAAGCTTTCTTT. This codes for CASNRQGYTEAFF.

CDR3 DNA sequence: TGTGCCAGCAGCCTAGTGGGGACTAGCGGGAGCAATGAGCAGTTCTTC. Its translation: CASSLVGTSGSNEQFF. V and J are TRBV7-2 and TRBJ2-1; TRBD2 agrees at 14 bases. Looked up from germline, CDR1 is SGHTA and CDR2 is FQGNSA. This CDR3 has 16 amino acids. The V gene end was trimmed by 5 bases and the J gene end by 6 bases; junction bases not matched to a gene: 6.